This TCR beta chain appears in the sequencing data of a study of identical twins (TCRdb year 2016). For the study in its entirety: The study deep-sequenced TCR alpha and beta repertoires from monozygotic twins, unrelated adults of various ages and cord blood to test whether fetal clonotypes persist. To rule out contamination, the twin experiments were replicated at different times with different library preparation protocols. The paper as a whole reports these results and caveats: In monozygotic twins, recombination models systematically underestimated out-of-frame TCR alpha sharing, but the models matched the sharing seen between unrelated individuals. Compared with coincidental sharing between unrelated individuals, an excess of low generation-probability sequences was observed among out-of-frame TCR alpha sequences shared between twins. A weaker excess of twin sharing was found in beta out-of-frame sequences because the signal-to-noise ratio was lowered by fewer shared sequences. Because the same donors could not be followed over many years, the conclusions depended on cross-sectional statistical analysis. Invariant T cells such as MAIT and iNKT could partly confound zero-insertion analyses, though diverse VJ usage argued against this for most clonotypes. Fewer insertions were carried by abundant cord blood beta clonotypes, a similar but weaker trend appeared in young adult naive repertoires, and no such trend appeared in memory repertoires.

For this clonotype: What this receptor recognizes is not known. Per-base qualities were not stored, and no clone one base away is much larger.

CDR1 and CDR2 were assigned from the germline V gene as SQVTM and ANQGSEA. The CDR3 holds 16 amino acids from the cysteine to the phenylalanine. Of the read, only the CDR3 DNA is kept; its 48 bases are in frame from base 1. Compared with germline, V lacks 3 bases and J lacks 0 bases; bases without a gene match: 8. The library was built by means of 5' RACE. Sequencer: Illumina HiSeq 2000. Template switching added a universal primer binding site, and the final cDNA carried a unique molecular identifier that allowed TCR cDNA molecules to be counted accurately. First-strand cDNA for TCR alpha and beta chains was synthesized from specific primers in the conserved constant-segment region. To control for contamination, every cDNA library carried two barcodes: a SMART-Mk sample barcode plus Illumina barcodes. Two successive PCR steps introduced TruSeq adapter sequences along with Illumina sample barcodes. The Illumina HiSeq platform was used with custom primers to sequence TCR alpha and beta cDNA libraries. As for how the authors treated the data: Raw reads were processed with MiGEC to extract unique molecular identifiers, and MiXCR was used to determine CDR3 positions. Recombination models were inferred per individual with the repgenHMM and IGoR tools using an EM algorithm. The analysis of shared clonotypes was done with the tcR package in R, with sharing normalized by the product of cloneset sizes. Out-of-frame nonproductive sequences were analyzed to study raw recombination free of thymic and clonal selection effects. In-frame beta chains were kept once TCRdb had trimmed the public reads at Q25 with fastp and called clones with MiXCR. Rows with one shared CDR3 protein collapse into an entry with the most common genes and DNA. TCRdb, rather than the study authors, made the V and J calls. Recorded for this sample are some 660,000 distinct CDR3 sequences; under 9% of them occurred a single time. The top ten hold 0.85% to 1% of the sample.

Only healthy Caucasian donors were included. Three pairs of female monozygotic twins, all aged roughly 18 to 29 years, were included in the twin cohort. Peripheral blood mononuclear cells were used as the source from which RNA for TCR libraries was isolated. Separately, the same data were catalogued under a study of yellow fever vaccine responses in identical twins. The second investigation adds: According to the authors, in identical twins the way T cells responded to vaccination appeared partly convergent and partly personalized. Focusing on identical twins, the study followed the T cell clones that responded to the vaccine, and did so with precision.

This receptor was identified in a woman aged 18 to 35 in good health. This chain joins TRBV29-1 to TRBJ2-5, with TRBD1 matching 9 junction bases. The sample taken for sequencing was PBMCs. The CDR3 in this case is CSVDSVTGGHQETQYF. The nucleotides read TGCAGCGTTGATTCCGTGACAGGGGGTCACCAAGAGACCCAGTACTTC.